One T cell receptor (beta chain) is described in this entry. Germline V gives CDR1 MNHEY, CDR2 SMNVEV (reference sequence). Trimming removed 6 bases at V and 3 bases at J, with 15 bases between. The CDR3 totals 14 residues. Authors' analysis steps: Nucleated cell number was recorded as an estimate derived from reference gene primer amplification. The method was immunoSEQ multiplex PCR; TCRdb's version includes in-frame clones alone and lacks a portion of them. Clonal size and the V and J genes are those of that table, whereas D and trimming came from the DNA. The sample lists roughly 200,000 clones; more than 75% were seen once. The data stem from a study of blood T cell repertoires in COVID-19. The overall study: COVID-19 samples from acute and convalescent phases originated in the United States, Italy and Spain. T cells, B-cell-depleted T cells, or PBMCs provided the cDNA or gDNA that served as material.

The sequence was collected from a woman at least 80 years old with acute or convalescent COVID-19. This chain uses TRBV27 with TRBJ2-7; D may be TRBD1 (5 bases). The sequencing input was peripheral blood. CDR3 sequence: CASSLQGNYYEQYF. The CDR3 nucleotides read TGTGCCAGCAGCCTCCAGGGAAACTACTACGAGCAGTACTTC.